The present T cell receptor beta chain was sequenced within a study of shared clonotypes between healthy human individuals (dated by TCRdb to about 2020). Regarding the complete study: The cohort included three men and a couple of women between 18 and 49 years of age. For each donor, three plates each were used for CD4 naive and CD4 memory, two plates were used for CD8 naive, and one plate was used for CD8 memory. The study deeply sequenced blood TCR repertoires of about 5 healthy adults to estimate repertoire size and the extent of clonotype sharing between individuals. Libraries were prepared and TCR repertoires were sequenced by different laboratories using diverse techniques, in order to increase sequencing depth and limit assay-specific biases. Each donor's leukapheresis produced roughly between roughly 0.85 and 10 billion PBMCs.

General findings and caveats noted by the study authors: Naive subsets generally had larger estimated clonotype richness than memory subsets did. Across a few donors, about 4.5% of naive CD4, approximately 3.5% of naive CD8, 2% to 2.5% of memory CD4, and roughly 0.41% of memory CD8 clonotypes were shared. Rarefaction of sorted-subset datasets indicated incomplete sequencing despite the large sequencing depth. Higher generation probabilities were observed for clonotypes shared by all four sorted-subset donors than for non-shared clonotypes. Because the study included only a small number of donors, the genetic and exposure-history diversity represented was limited. Based on pairwise subsampling, the degree of clonotype sharing among donors was expected to be affected by sequencing depth. Sampling was restricted to blood, and TCR repertoires in tissues likely differ from the TCR repertoires found in blood.

This clone was found once. Its antigen has not been determined. Nothing much larger sits one base from this clone, and base qualities are not available. Reading from cysteine to phenylalanine, the CDR3 counts 14 amino acids. Only the CDR3 portion is preserved as DNA: 42 bases, with reading frame beginning at the first base. Trimming leaves V shorter by 2 bases and J shorter by 13 bases, with the junction holding 8 bases beyond the gene matches. The germline V gene (reference sequence) supplies CDR1 GTSNPN and CDR2 SVGIG. TCR CDR3 regions were amplified from genomic DNA by multiplex PCR using the deep immunoSEQ assay. Extracted genomic DNA from each cell subset was distributed evenly across all wells of several immunoSEQ 96-well plates, and each plate was treated as a replicate. For sorted subsets, 200 ng of genomic DNA, equivalent to around 29,000 T cell genomes, went into each replicate PCR. Purified libraries were measured with a Qubit 3.0 fluorometer, size-checked on a Bioanalyzer 2100, and measured again with the KAPA Library Quantification kit. Each immunoSEQ 96-well plate was sequenced on its own single-read 150-cycle Illumina NextSeq 550 flow cell. The paper's data handling went like this. Because only junctional sequences without quality scores were contained in the immunoSEQ output, filtering matching that applied to full-length reads could not be performed. Sequences were annotated with PyIR, a Python wrapper for IgBLAST v1.9, and V/J genes and CDR3 were assigned using IMGT germline references. Reads were filtered out if the reads had weak V/J assignments (E-value above 1e-6), no CDR3, stop codons, out-of-frame junctions, or ambiguous translated residues. V3J clonotypes were defined by identical inferred V gene, J gene, and CDR3 amino acid sequence. Percentage overlap between repertoires was calculated by dividing the number of shared unique clonotypes by the size of the smaller repertoire. Repertoire richness was assessed with RTK rarefaction, the Chao1 estimator, and Recon v2.1 estimates of unobserved clonotypes. Generation probabilities for all TCRbeta clonotypes obtained by the gDNA method from four donors were computed using OLGA. TCRdb holds this immuneACCESS table with in-frame rearrangements only. Some clones are missing; in checked studies, unresolved V genes explain under half, and the rest has no known cause. V and J calls and clone size come straight from that table; D and trimming were deduced from the DNA. The sample table shows under 2.5 million clones, and just under 95% are seen once. The ten largest account for 0.3% to 0.45% of the sample.

Donors were healthy HIV-negative adults with no recently reported acute infections or vaccinations. All donors were Caucasian adults living in Nashville, Tennessee, USA. CD4+ T cells were enriched by magnetic negative selection; naive cells were then positively selected on CD45RA, and the negative fraction formed the memory subset. Blood was obtained by leukapheresis, after which PBMCs were separated by Ficoll-Histopaque density gradient centrifugation and cryopreserved in liquid nitrogen vapor phase. Analytical flow cytometry was used to check the purity and quantity of every magnetically sorted T cell population. Genomic DNA was isolated from each sorted fraction and quantified by UV absorbance on a Nanodrop 2000c.

Specimen: naive CD4+ T cells from PBMCs. The cell subset or site label corresponds to: CD45RA+ positively selected. The sequence derives from a man aged 18 to 29 in good health. Some clones in this sample may be carry-over from other donors' samples. Recombination linked TRBV30 to TRBJ2-6; TRBD1 lines up with 10 middle nucleotides. DNA sequence: TGTGCCTGGAGTTCGGACAGGGGGGTAGGGGTCCTGACTTTC. Its product reads: CAWSSDRGVGVLTF.